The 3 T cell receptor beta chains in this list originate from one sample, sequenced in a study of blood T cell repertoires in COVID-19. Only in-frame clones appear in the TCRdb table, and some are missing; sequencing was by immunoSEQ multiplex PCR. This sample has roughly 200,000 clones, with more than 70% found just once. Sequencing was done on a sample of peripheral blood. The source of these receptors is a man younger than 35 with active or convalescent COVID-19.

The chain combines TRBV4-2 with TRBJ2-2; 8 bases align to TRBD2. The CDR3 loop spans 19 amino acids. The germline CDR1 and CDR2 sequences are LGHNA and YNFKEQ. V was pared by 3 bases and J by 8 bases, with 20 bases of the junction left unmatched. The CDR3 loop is CASSHEGLAAPLNGGELFF. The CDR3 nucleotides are TGTGCCAGCAGCCATGAAGGACTAGCAGCTCCCCTAAATGGGGGGGAGCTGTTTTTT.

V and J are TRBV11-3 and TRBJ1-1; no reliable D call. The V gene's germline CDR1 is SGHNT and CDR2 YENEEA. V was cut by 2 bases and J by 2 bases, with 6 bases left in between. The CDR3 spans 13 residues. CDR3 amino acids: CASSLQINTEAFF. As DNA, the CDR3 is TGTGCCAGCAGCTTACAGATTAACACTGAAGCTTTCTTT. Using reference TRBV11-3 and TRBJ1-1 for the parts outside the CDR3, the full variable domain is EAGVVQSPRYKIIEKKQPVAFWCNPISGHNTLYWYLQNLGQGPELLIRYENEEAVDDSQLPKDRFSAERLKGVDSTLKIQPAELGDSAVYLCASSLQINTEAFFGQGTRLTVV.

CDR3 protein: CASCQGFNQPQHF. The CDR3 nucleotides read TGTGCCAGTTGTCAGGGGTTCAATCAGCCCCAGCATTTT. The genes are TRBV19 and TRBJ1-5; possible D gene TRBD1, 6 bases. CDR1 LNHDA and CDR2 SQIVND come from the germline V gene (reference sequence). The ends were cut back, 8 bases at V and 3 bases at J, with 11 bases in the middle. This CDR3 is built from 13 residues.